Listed here is a single T cell receptor beta chain. Antigen specificity is unknown. This sample was included in a study of T cell responses to AZD1222 COVID-19 vaccine. Overall study findings and caveats: Regions 160-218 and 743-854 dominated among vaccine-associated CD4 TCRs spanning spike.

Profiling relied on immunoSEQ multiplex PCR, and the TCRdb table lists in-frame clones only, not all of them. This table holds approximately 150,000 clones, under 95% found once. CDR3 length: 14 residues. The germline V gene encodes CDR1 MNHNY and CDR2 SVGAGI (reference sequence). With V trimmed by 8 bases and J by 4 bases, 10 bases remained unmatched. The sample in question was peripheral blood, obtained on day 0 of AZD1222 vaccination. The V gene is TRBV6-6, the J gene TRBJ1-2; 7 bases map to TRBD1. This sequence originates from an adult in good health. CDR3 nucleotide sequence: TGTGCCAGCGCTCTACAGGGGTCTCTCTATGGCTACACCTTC. Amino acids: CASALQGSLYGYTF.